The rows below give T cell receptor beta chains drawn from one sample of a study of blood T cell repertoires in COVID-19. Method: immunoSEQ multiplex PCR; TCRdb's copy keeps in-frame clones and lacks some. The table has roughly 180,000 clones, 81% seen once. Sequenced material: peripheral blood. These receptors were collected from a woman older than 75 with COVID-19, enrolled during active disease. Each CDR3 is given with its conserved first and last residue. Fields, in order: V gene, clone size, J gene, D gene, CDR3 DNA, CDR3 protein. A D gene is named only where the DNA matches it firmly. Only some rows state a clone size, as once, few, many or a class for expanded clones.

>TRBV24-1|.|TRBJ2-5|TRBD1
TGTGCCACCAGTGATTTGGGGGACAGGGAAGGAGAGACCCAGTACTTC
CATSDLGDREGETQYF
>TRBV2|.|TRBJ1-1|.
TGTGCCAGCAGGGAGGGGTTGAACACTGAAGCTTTCTTT
CASREGLNTEAFF
>TRBV5-1|few|TRBJ2-5|TRBD2
TGCGCCAGCAGCGCCGGGACTAGCGAAGAGACCCAGTACTTC
CASSAGTSEETQYF
>TRBV27|few|TRBJ2-1|TRBD2
TGTGCCACCGGGACTAGCGGGGGGGGATCCTACAATGAGCAGTTCTTC
CATGTSGGGSYNEQFF
>TRBV10-3|.|TRBJ2-7|TRBD1
TGTGCCATCGGGGGACAGGGGGTCGAGCAGTACTTC
CAIGGQGVEQYF
>TRBV7-3|.|TRBJ2-3|TRBD1
TGTGCCAGCAGCTCCCCGACAGGGGGCTCAGATACGCAGTATTTT
CASSSPTGGSDTQYF
>TRBV18|.|TRBJ1-3|.
TGTGCCAGCTCACAGGACAGTACTGGAAACACCATATATTTT
CASSQDSTGNTIYF
>TRBV4-3|.|TRBJ2-2|.
TGCGCCAGCAGCCATGACAGATACACCGGGGAGCTGTTTTTT
CASSHDRYTGELFF
>TRBV5-1|.|TRBJ1-6|.
TGCGCCAGCAGCCTTGGAGGCCCCTATAATTCACCCCTCCACTTT
CASSLGGPYNSPLHF
>TRBV7-8|.|TRBJ2-2|.
TGTGCCAGCAGCCCCACCGTGGGAGCTAACACCGGGGAGCTGTTTTTT
CASSPTVGANTGELFF
>TRBV28|once|TRBJ2-1|TRBD1
TGTGCCAGCACCATCGACAGGGGAGGCGAGCAGTTCTTC
CASTIDRGGEQFF
>TRBV2|.|TRBJ2-7|TRBD1
TGTGCCAGCAGTGAACAGAGACAGGGGGTTGAGCAGTACTTC
CASSEQRQGVEQYF
>TRBV7-9|.|TRBJ2-3|.
TGTGCCAGCAGCCCCATCCCCATCCCCACGCAGTATTTT
CASSPIPIPTQYF